The clone carrying this T cell receptor beta chain was counted a few times. Its antigen is still unknown. Study conclusions and caveats: Greatest tumor Treg TCR overlap was with tumor naive CD4+ cells. Tumor memory CD4+ T cell TCR gene usage clustered with blood and lymph node memory CD4+ cells and lymph node naive CD4+ cells.

Trimming pared 0 bases from V and 6 bases from J, leaving 16 bases between. Germline V lookup: CDR1 SGDLS, CDR2 YYNGEE. The CDR3 covers 16 residues. One entry per CDR3 protein, called by TCRdb with MiXCR from the 5' RACE reads. The data contain about 62,000 distinct CDR3 sequences, 30% of them singletons. The sample was tumor-infiltrating naive CD4+ T cells sorted from the breast tumor. The subset: naive CD4+ T cells, CD4+CD45RA+CD25-. The genes are TRBV9 and TRBJ2-1; a weak D match, TRBD2 (6 bases). The source is a female donor with breast cancer. CDR3 DNA sequence: TGTGCCAGCAGCGTAGAACCGGGACTGGGCCTCAATGAGCAGTTCTTC. It codes for CASSVEPGLGLNEQFF.